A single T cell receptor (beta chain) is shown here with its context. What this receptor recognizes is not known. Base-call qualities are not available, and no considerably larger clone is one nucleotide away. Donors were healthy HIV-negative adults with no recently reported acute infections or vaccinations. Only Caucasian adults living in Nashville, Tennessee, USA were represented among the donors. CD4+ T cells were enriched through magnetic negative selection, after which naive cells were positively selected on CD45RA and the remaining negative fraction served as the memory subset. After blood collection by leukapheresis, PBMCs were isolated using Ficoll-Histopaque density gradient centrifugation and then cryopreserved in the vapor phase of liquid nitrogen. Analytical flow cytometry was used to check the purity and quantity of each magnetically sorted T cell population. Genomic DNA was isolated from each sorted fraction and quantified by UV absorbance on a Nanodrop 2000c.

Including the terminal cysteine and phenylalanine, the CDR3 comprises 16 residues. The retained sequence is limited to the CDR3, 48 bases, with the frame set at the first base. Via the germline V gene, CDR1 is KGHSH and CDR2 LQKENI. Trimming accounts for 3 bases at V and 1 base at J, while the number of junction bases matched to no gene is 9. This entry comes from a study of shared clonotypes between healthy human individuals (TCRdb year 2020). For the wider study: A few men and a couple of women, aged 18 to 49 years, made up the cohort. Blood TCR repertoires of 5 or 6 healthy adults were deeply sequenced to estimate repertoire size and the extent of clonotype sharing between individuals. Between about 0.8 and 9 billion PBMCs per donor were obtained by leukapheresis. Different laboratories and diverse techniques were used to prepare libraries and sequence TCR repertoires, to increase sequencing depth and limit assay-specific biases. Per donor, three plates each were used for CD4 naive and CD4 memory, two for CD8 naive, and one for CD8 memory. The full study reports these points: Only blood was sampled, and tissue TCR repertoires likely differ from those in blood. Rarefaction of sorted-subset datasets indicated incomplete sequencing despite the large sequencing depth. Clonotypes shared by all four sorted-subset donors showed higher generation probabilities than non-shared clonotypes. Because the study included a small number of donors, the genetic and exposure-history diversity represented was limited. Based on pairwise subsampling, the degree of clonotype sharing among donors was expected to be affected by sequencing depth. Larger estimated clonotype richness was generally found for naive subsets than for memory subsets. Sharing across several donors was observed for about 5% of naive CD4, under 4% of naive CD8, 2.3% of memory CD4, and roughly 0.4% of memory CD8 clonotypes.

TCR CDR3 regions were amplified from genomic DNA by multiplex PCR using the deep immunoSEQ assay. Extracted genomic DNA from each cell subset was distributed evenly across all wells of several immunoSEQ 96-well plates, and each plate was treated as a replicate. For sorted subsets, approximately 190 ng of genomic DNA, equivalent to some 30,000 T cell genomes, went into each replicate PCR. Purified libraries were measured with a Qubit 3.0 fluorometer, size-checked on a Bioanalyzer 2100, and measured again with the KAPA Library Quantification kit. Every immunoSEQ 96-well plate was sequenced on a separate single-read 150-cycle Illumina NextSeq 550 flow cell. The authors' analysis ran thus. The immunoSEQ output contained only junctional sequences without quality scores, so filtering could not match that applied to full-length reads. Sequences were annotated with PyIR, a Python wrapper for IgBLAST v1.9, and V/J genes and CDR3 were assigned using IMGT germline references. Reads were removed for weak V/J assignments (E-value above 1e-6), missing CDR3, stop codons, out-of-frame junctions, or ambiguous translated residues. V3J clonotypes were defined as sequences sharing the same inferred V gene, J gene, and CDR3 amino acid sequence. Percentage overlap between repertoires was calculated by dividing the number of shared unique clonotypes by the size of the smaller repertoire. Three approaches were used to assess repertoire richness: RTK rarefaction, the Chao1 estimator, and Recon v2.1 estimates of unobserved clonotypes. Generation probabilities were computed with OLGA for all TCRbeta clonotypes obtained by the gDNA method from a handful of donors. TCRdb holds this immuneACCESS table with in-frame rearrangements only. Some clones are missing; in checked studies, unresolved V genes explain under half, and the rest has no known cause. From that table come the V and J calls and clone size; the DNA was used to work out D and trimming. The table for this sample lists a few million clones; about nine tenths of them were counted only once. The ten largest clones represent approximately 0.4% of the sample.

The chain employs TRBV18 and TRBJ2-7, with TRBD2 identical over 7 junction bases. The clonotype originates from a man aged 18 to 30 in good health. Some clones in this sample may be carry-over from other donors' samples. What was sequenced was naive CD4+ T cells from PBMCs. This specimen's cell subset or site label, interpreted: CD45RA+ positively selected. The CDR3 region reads CASSPPGREYSYEQYF. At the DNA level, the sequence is TGTGCCAGCTCACCCCCGGGGCGGGAGTATTCCTACGAGCAGTACTTC.